A single sample is the source of the 18 T cell receptor beta chains below, sequenced in a study of chemoradiotherapy in HPV16-positive cancers. Produced via immunoSEQ multiplex PCR; TCRdb's table is partial and in-frame only. The sample includes approximately 9,600 clones, over 60% of them seen just once. This sample comprised tumor tissue, obtained from a patient who underwent chemoradiotherapy. The receptors come from a human donor with HPV-associated anogenital cancer.

J is TRBJ1-1 and V is TRBV2; D gene unclear. Germline CDR1 SNHLY, CDR2 FYNNEI. Trimming cost V 10 bases and J 1 base, with 13 bases left between them. This CDR3 comprises 13 residues. The CDR3 nucleotides read TGTGCCACCTACTTAGGGAGGAACACTGAAGCTTTCTTT. This sequence encodes CATYLGRNTEAFF.

The chain combines TRBV10-3 with TRBJ1-2; D is unclear. This CDR3 is built from 12 residues. Germline assignment: CDR1 ENHRY and CDR2 SYGVKD. V was pared by 3 bases and J by 9 bases, with 11 bases between. DNA of the CDR3: TGTGCCATCAGTGATGGGGTGACTAGCTACACCTTC. Protein product: CAISDGVTSYTF.

This clone was counted a single time. The CDR3 region is CASSLSWPGNYGYTF. The CDR3 DNA reads TGTGCCAGCAGTTTATCTTGGCCGGGGAACTATGGCTACACCTTC. This chain uses TRBV27 with TRBJ1-2; D ambiguous. This CDR3 has 15 residues. Trimming pared 0 bases from V and 2 bases from J, leaving 10 bases between. Germline CDR1 is MNHEY and CDR2 is SMNVEV (reference sequence).

The chain links TRBV7-9 to TRBJ1-2, with D maybe TRBD1 (6 bases). The germline V gene has CDR1 SEHNR and CDR2 FQNEAQ (reference sequence). This CDR3 is 13 amino acids long. Trimming took 5 bases from V and 8 from J, leaving 15 bases between them. The CDR3: CASSPRQVGGYTF. The CDR3 DNA is TGTGCCAGCAGCCCCCGACAGGTTGGAGGCTACACCTTC.

The chain has TRBV4-1 and TRBJ1-2; D uncertain. The V end was cut by 0 bases, the J end by 6 bases, with 11 bases between. There are 14 residues in the CDR3. Germline V CDR1 and CDR2: MGHRA, YSYEKL. The CDR3 DNA reads TGCGCCAGCAGCCAAGAGAGGTCGTGGGATGGCTACACCTTC. It yields the protein CASSQERSWDGYTF.

The chain links TRBV7-2 to TRBJ1-2; no clear D. With 3 bases removed from V and 5 bases from J, the gap between germline ends came to 13 bases. From germline, CDR1 is SGHTA and CDR2 FQGNSA. This CDR3 region has 14 residues. For the CDR3, the DNA is TGTGCCAGCAGCTTTTTTCCCAATCGATATGGCTACACCTTC. As protein: CASSFFPNRYGYTF.

The rearrangement uses TRBV28 and TRBJ1-5; a weak D match, TRBD1 (6 bases). The germline V and J ends were trimmed by 6 bases and 7 bases, with 19 bases remaining between them. The CDR3 runs 15 residues. Germline-derived CDR1 and CDR2 are MDHEN and SYDVKM. The CDR3 nucleotides read TGTGCCAGCAGCCCCGCAGGGACGGGGGGCCAGCCCCAGCATTTT. Its protein is CASSPAGTGGQPQHF.

The rearrangement links TRBV4-1 to TRBJ1-4, with D possibly being TRBD1 (6 bases). Germline values: CDR1 MGHRA, CDR2 YSYEKL. V shed 0 bases and J shed 2 bases, with 13 bases lying between them. The CDR3 runs 17 residues. CDR3 region: CASSQELRTVTNEKLFF. CDR3 sequence (DNA): TGCGCCAGCAGCCAAGAGCTCCGGACAGTTACTAATGAAAAACTGTTTTTT.

The chain carries TRBV7-3 and TRBJ2-1; the match to TRBD2 covers 12 bases. CDR3 size: 15 residues. The germline CDR1 and CDR2 sequences are SGHTA and FQGTGA. Trimming cost V 1 base and J 9 bases; bases outside gene matches: 4. Here the CDR3 reads CASSLMTSGGGEQFF. In DNA, the CDR3 is TGTGCCAGCAGCTTAATGACTAGCGGGGGCGGTGAGCAGTTCTTC. Using reference TRBV7-3 and TRBJ2-1 for the parts outside the CDR3, the full variable domain is GAGVSQTPSNKVTEKGKYVELRCDPISGHTALYWYRQSLGQGPEFLIYFQGTGAADDSGLPNDRFFAVRPEGSVSTLKIQRTERGDSAVYLCASSLMTSGGGEQFFGPGTRLTVL.

The chain carries TRBV27 and TRBJ1-6; D gene unclear. This CDR3 spans 17 amino acids. Germline V CDR1 and CDR2: MNHEY, SMNVEV (reference sequence). Trimming left V 1 base short and J 7 bases short, with 17 bases between. This CDR3 reads CASSLLYGTVVNSPLHF. CDR3 coding DNA: TGTGCCAGCAGTTTATTATACGGCACGGTAGTGAATTCACCCCTCCACTTT.

The genes are TRBV5-6 and TRBJ1-2; D may be TRBD1 (6 bases). Germline CDR1 SGHDT, CDR2 YYEEEE. This CDR3 contains 13 residues. The germline V and J ends were trimmed by 2 bases and 7 bases, with 12 bases remaining between them. The CDR3: CASSFGGASGYTF. The CDR3 DNA is TGTGCCAGCAGCTTCGGGGGGGCGAGTGGCTACACCTTC.

The V and J genes are TRBV1 and TRBJ2-5; the table's TRBD1 call for D was not verified on the DNA. TRBV1 is deemed a pseudogene. The CDR3 consists of 18 residues. The CDR3 nucleotides read TGCACCAGCAGCCAAGATCAGGGGATAGCCCCGTACCAAGAGACCCAGTACTTC. Protein: CTSSQDQGIAPYQETQYF.

The V gene is TRBV5-4, the J gene TRBJ2-7; tentative D call: TRBD2 (7 bases). V was clipped by 4 bases and J by 5 bases, with 25 bases between them. CDR3 length: 17 amino acids. The germline CDR1 and CDR2 sequences are SGHNT and YYREEE (reference sequence). In nucleotides, the CDR3 is TGTGCCAGCAGCGGACCTCTCGCGGGGGCGCCTTTCGACGAGCAGTACTTC. This encodes CASSGPLAGAPFDEQYF.

This clone was recorded a few times. The chain joins TRBV27 to TRBJ1-2; the D gene is possibly TRBD1 (5 bases). The V gene lost 1 base and the J gene lost 5 bases, with 14 bases spanning the gap. CDR1 and CDR2 from the germline V gene are MNHEY and SMNVEV (reference sequence). The CDR3 covers 15 residues. CDR3 nucleotides: TGTGCCAGCAGTTTATTGAGACCTGGGGGGTATGGCTACACCTTC. Translating it yields CASSLLRPGGYGYTF.

This sequence joins TRBV6-1 and TRBJ2-1; 7 bases match TRBD2. Trimming removed 5 bases from V and 7 bases from J; junction bases left unmatched: 11. CDR3 length: 15 residues. The germline CDR1 and CDR2 sequences are MNHNS and SASEGT. This CDR3 is CASSPGLRAGNEQFF. DNA for the CDR3: TGTGCCAGCAGTCCGGGACTAAGAGCTGGAAATGAGCAGTTCTTC.

CDR3: CASSSPRGAGGAGYTF. The CDR3 DNA sequence: TGTGCCAGCAGCTCGCCTCGGGGGGCCGGGGGAGCTGGCTACACCTTC. The chain links TRBV7-2 to TRBJ1-2; D possibly corresponds to TRBD1 (6 bases). Germline CDR1 SGHTA, CDR2 FQGNSA. The CDR3 totals 16 residues. V lost 4 bases and J lost 7, with 22 bases in between.

V is TRBV5-4 and J is TRBJ2-1; 8 bases align to TRBD2. The CDR3 has 15 residues. Germline V gives CDR1 SGHNT, CDR2 YYREEE (reference sequence). Unmatched junction bases numbered 8, after V lost 2 bases and J lost 7 bases. CDR3 region: CASSFWTSNKNEQFF. The CDR3, as DNA: TGTGCCAGCAGCTTTTGGACTAGCAATAAAAATGAGCAGTTCTTC.

This sequence joins TRBV5-1 and TRBJ2-2; D ambiguous. V lost 4 bases to trimming and J lost 6 bases, with 10 bases between them. CDR1 and CDR2 (germline): SGHRS, YFSETQ. The CDR3 spans 13 residues. The CDR3 protein is CASSPSSAGELFF. The CDR3 nucleotides are TGCGCCAGCAGCCCCTCATCAGCCGGGGAGCTGTTTTTT. Variable domain in full (rest from reference TRBV5-1 and TRBJ2-2): KAGVTQTPRYLIKTRGQQVTLSCSPISGHRSVSWYQQTPGQGLQFLFEYFSETQRNKGNFPGRFSGRQFSNSRSEMNVSTLELGDSALYLCASSPSSAGELFFGEGSRLTVL.